A single TCR beta chain is shown here with its context. This specimen comes from a study of blood T cell repertoires in COVID-19. The Seattle site enrolled patients during active infection and followed them longitudinally. Germline V gene lookup returns CDR1 SGHRS and CDR2 YFSETQ. Trimming cost V 3 bases and J 7 bases, with 16 bases left between them. The CDR3 consists of 15 residues. Original data processing: Nucleated cell counts were estimated from reference gene primer amplification. The data were produced by immunoSEQ multiplex PCR, yet TCRdb's version contains in-frame clones alone and is incomplete. V and J calls and clone size are as listed in that table; D and trimming were resolved from the DNA. The sample carries roughly 410,000 clones, around 87% recorded once.

V is TRBV5-1 and J is TRBJ2-2, with D possibly TRBD1 on 6 matching bases. The sequencing sample was made of peripheral blood. The clonotype comes from a woman in her sixties with COVID-19, enrolled during active disease. DNA of the CDR3: TGCGCCAGCAGCTCGCCGGGACACTTAAACGGGGAGCTGTTTTTT. This sequence encodes CASSSPGHLNGELFF.